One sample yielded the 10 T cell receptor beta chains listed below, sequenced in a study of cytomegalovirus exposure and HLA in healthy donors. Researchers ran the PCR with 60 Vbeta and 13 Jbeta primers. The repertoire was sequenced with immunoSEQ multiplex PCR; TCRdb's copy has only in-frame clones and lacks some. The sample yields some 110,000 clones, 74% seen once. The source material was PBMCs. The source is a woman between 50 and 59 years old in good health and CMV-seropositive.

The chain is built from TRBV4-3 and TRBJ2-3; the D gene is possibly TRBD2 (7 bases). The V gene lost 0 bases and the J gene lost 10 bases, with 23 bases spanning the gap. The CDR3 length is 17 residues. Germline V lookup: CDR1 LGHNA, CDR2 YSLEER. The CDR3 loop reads CASSQDPPRGGFGSQYF. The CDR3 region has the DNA TGCGCCAGCAGCCAAGATCCCCCAAGGGGGGGCTTTGGATCGCAGTATTTT.

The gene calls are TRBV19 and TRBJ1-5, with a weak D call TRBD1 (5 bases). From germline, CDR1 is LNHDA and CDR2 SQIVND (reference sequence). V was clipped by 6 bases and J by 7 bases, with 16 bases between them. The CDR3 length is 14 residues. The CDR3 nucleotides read TGTGCCAGTAGCACTTCGCAGGGATACCAGCCCCAGCATTTT. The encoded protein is CASSTSQGYQPQHF.

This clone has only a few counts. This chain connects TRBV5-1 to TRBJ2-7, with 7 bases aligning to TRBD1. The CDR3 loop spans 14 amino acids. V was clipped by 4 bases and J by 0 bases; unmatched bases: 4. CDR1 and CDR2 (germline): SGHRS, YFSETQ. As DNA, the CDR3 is TGCGCCAGCAGCCCCGGACAGGACTCCTACGAGCAGTACTTC. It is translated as CASSPGQDSYEQYF.

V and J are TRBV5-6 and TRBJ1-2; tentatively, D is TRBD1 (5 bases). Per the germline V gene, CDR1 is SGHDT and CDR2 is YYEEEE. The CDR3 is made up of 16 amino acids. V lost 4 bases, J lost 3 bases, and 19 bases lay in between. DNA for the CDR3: TGTGCCAGCAGCACCACTGACAGAGCCAACCACTATGGCTACACCTTC. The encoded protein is CASSTTDRANHYGYTF.

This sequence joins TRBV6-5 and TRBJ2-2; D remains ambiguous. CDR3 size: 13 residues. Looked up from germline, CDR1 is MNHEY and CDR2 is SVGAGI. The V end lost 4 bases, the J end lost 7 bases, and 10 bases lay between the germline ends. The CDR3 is CASSLGSIGELFF. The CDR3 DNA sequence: TGTGCCAGCAGTTTAGGTAGCATCGGGGAGCTGTTTTTT.

The CDR3 DNA reads as TGCGCCAGCAGTGAGCCGGGGGTGACGGCTTCTGGAAACACCATATATTTT. Translating it yields CASSEPGVTASGNTIYF. The chain recombines TRBV10-2 with TRBJ1-3, with D perhaps matching TRBD1 (5 bases). The CDR3 extends over 17 amino acids. V shed 2 bases and J shed 1 base, with 15 bases lying between them. Germline V gene lookup returns CDR1 WSHSY and CDR2 SAAADI.

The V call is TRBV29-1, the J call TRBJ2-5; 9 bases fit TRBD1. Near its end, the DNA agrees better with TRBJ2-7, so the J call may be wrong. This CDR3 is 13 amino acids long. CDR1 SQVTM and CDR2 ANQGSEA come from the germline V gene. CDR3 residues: CSVTGGTNYEQYF. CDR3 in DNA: TGCAGCGTTACAGGGGGCACTAACTACGAGCAGTACTTC.

The CDR3 protein is CASNRAGPNTGELFF. The CDR3 nucleotides are TGTGCCAGTAATCGGGCGGGGCCCAACACCGGGGAGCTGTTTTTT. V usage is TRBV19 and J usage is TRBJ2-2; maybe TRBD2 (6 bases). The V end was cut by 7 bases, the J end by 2 bases, with 14 bases between. This CDR3 has 15 amino acids. Per the germline V gene, CDR1 is LNHDA and CDR2 is SQIVND (reference sequence).

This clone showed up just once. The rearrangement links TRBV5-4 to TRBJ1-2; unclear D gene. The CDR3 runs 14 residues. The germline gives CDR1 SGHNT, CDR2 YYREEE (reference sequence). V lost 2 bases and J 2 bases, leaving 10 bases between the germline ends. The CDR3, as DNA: TGTGCCAGCAGCTTCCTTAGCGGGAACTATGGCTACACCTTC. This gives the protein CASSFLSGNYGYTF.

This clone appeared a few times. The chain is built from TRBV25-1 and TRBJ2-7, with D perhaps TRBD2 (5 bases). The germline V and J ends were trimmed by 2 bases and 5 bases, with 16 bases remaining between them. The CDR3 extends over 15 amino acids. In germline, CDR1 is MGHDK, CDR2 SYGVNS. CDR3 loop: CASSEGGGSHHEQYF. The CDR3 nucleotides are TGTGCCAGCAGTGAAGGAGGTGGGAGTCATCACGAGCAGTACTTC.